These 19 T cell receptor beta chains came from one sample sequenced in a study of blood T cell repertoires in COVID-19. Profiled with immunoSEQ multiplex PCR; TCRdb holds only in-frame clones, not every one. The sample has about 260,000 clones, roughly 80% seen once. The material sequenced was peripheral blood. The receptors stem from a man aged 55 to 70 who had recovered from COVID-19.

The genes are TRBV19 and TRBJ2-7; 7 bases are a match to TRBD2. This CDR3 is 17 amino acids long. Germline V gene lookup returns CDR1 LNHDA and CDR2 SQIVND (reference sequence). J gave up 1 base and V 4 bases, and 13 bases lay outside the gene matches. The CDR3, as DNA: TGTGCCAGTAGTAGAATTGGTGGCGGGAGAGGATCCTACGAGCAGTACTTC. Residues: CASSRIGGGRGSYEQYF.

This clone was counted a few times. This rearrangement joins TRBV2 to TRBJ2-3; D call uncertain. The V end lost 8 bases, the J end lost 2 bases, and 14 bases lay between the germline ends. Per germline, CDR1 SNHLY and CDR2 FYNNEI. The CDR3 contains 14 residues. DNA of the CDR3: TGTGCCAGCCATGATGGCCAATTCACAGATACGCAGTATTTT. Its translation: CASHDGQFTDTQYF.

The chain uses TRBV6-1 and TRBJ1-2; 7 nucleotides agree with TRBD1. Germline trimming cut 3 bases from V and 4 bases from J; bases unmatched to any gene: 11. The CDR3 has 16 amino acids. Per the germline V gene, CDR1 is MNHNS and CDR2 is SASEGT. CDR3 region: CASSEEGQPAIYGYTF. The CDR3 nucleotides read TGTGCCAGCAGTGAGGAGGGACAGCCAGCTATCTATGGCTACACCTTC.

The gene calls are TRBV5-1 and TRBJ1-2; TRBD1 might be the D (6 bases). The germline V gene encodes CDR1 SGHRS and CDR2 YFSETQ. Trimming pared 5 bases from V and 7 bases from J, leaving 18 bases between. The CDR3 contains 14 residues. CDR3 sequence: CASRPIQGSGGYTF. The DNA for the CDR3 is TGCGCCAGCAGACCTATACAGGGTTCCGGTGGCTACACCTTC.

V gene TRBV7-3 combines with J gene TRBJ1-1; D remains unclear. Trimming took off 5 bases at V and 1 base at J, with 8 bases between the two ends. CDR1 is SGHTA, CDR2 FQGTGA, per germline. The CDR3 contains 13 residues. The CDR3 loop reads CASSLGRNTEAFF. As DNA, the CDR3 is TGTGCCAGCAGCCTGGGGAGGAACACTGAAGCTTTCTTT.

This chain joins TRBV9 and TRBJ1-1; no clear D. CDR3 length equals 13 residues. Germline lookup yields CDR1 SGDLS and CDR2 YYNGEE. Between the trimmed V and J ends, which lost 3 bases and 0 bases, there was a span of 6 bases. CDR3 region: CASSAYMNTEAFF. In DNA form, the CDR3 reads TGTGCCAGCAGCGCTTACATGAACACTGAAGCTTTCTTT.

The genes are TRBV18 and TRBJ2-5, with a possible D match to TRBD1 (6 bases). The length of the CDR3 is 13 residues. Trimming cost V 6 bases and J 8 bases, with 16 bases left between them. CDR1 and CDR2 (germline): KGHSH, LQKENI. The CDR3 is CASSVQGYITQYF. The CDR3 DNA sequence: TGTGCCAGCTCCGTCCAGGGGTATATTACCCAGTACTTC. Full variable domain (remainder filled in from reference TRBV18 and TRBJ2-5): NAGVMQNPRHLVRRRGQEARLRCSPMKGHSHVYWYRQLPEEGLKFMVYLQKENIIDESGMPKERFSAEFPKEGPSILRIQQVVRGDSAAYFCASSVQGYITQYFGPGTRLLVL.

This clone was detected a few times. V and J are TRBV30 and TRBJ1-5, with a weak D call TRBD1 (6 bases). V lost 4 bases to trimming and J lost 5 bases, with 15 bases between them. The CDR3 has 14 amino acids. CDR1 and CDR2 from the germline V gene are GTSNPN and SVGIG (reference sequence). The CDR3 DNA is TGTGCCTGGACAAGTGGACAGCACCATCAGCCCCAGCATTTT. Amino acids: CAWTSGQHHQPQHF.

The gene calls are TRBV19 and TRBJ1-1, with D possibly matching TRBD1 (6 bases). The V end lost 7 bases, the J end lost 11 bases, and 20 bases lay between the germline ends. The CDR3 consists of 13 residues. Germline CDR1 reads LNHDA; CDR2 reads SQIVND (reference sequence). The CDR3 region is CASTKSRGGEAFF. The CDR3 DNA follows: TGTGCCAGTACCAAAAGCAGGGGTGGAGAGGCTTTCTTT.

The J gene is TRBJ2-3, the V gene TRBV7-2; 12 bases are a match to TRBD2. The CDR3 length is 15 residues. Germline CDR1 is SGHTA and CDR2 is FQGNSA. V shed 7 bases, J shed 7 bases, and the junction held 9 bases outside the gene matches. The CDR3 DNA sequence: TGTGCCAGCACCCGACTAGCGGGGGAGGGGAATACGCAGTATTTT. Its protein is CASTRLAGEGNTQYF.

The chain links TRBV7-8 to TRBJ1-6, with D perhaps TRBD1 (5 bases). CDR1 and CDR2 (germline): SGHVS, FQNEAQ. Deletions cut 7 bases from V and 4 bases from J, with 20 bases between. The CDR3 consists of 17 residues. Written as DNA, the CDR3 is TGTGCCAGCACCCTAACGTGGGGGGAGGTTTATAATTCACCCCTCCACTTT. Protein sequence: CASTLTWGEVYNSPLHF.

For the CDR3, the DNA is TGTGCCAGTAGTATAACAGGGGGTCGTACTGAAGCTTTCTTT. Residues: CASSITGGRTEAFF. The chain carries TRBV19 and TRBJ1-1; 8 bases fit TRBD1. Germline V gene sequence: CDR1 LNHDA, CDR2 SQIVND (reference sequence). Losses at the gene ends were 2 bases for V and 5 bases for J; bases not matched to a gene: 4. The CDR3 contains 14 residues.

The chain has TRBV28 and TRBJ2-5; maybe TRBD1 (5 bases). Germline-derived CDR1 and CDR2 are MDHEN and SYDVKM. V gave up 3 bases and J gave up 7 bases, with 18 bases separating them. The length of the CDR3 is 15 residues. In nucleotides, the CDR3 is TGTGCCAGCAGTTTTGGTGGGGCCGAGTCGGGGACCCAGTACTTC. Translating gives CASSFGGAESGTQYF. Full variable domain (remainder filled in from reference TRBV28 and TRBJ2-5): DVKVTQSSRYLVKRTGEKVFLECVQDMDHENMFWYRQDPGLGLRLIYFSYDVKMKEKGDIPEGYSVSREKKERFSLILESASTNQTSMYLCASSFGGAESGTQYFGPGTRLLVL.

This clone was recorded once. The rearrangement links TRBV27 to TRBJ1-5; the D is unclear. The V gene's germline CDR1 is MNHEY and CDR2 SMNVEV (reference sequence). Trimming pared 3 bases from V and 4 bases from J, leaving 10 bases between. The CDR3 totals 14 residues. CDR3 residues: CASSFGALNQPQHF. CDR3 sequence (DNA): TGTGCCAGCAGTTTTGGAGCGCTTAATCAGCCCCAGCATTTT.

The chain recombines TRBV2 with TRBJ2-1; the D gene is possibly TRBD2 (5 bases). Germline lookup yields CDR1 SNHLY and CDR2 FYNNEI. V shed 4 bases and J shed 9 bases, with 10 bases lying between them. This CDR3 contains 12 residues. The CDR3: CASSALRAEQFF. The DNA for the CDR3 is TGTGCCAGCAGTGCTTTGCGGGCTGAGCAGTTCTTC.

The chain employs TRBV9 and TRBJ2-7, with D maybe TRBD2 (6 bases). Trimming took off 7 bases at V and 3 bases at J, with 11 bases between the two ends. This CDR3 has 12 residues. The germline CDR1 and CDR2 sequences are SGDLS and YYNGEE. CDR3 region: CASGRGDYEQYF. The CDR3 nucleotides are TGTGCCAGCGGGCGGGGTGACTACGAGCAGTACTTC.

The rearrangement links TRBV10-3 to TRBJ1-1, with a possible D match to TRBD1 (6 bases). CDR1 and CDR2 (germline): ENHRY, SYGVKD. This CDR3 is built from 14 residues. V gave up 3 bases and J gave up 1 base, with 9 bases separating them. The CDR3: CAISEGQWNTEAFF. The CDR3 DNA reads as TGTGCCATCAGTGAAGGACAGTGGAACACTGAAGCTTTCTTT.

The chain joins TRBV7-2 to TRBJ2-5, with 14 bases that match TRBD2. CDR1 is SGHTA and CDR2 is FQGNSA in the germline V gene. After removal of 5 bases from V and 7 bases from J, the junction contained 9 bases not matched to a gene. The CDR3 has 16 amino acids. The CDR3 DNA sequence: TGTGCCAGCAGCCCCCGACTAGCGGGAGGGCCGGGGACCCAGTACTTC. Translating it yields CASSPRLAGGPGTQYF.

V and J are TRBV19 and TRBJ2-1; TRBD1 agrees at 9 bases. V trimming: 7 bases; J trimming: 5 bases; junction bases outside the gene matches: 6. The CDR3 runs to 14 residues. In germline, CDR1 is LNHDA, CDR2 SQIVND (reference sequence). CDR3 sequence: CASKPGQGHNEQFF. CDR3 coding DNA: TGTGCCAGTAAACCGGGACAGGGCCACAATGAGCAGTTCTTC.